The rows below give T cell receptor beta chains drawn from one sample of a study of CD8+CD57+ T cells in acquired aplastic anemia. TCRdb passed the reads through MiXCR, listing each CDR3 protein once. Of about 190,000 distinct CDR3 sequences listed, 50% to 55% are singletons. Sequenced: sorted CD4+, CD8+, or CD8+CD57+ T cells (not recorded which) from PBMCs. The receptors come from a human donor in good health, serving as a control. CDR3s include the opening cysteine and the closing phenylalanine or tryptophan. A D gene is named only where the DNA matches it firmly. Only some rows state a clone size, as once, few, many or a class for expanded clones.

size	D	V	J	CDR3	DNA
NA	TRBD2	TRBV10-3	TRBJ2-3	CAIKGGGPADTQYF	TGTGCCATCAAGGGCGGGGGGCCCGCAGATACGCAGTATTTT
NA	NA	TRBV7-7	TRBJ2-2	CASSLEGQGIGELFF	TGTGCCAGCAGCTTAGAGGGCCAAGGGATCGGGGAGCTGTTTTTT
NA	NA	TRBV6-5	TRBJ1-3	CASSEVAVLLSGSTIYF	TGTGCCAGCAGTGAAGTTGCGGTTCTACTCTCTGGAAGCACCATATATTTT
NA	NA	TRBV2	TRBJ1-5	CASSEPRDIGYVNQPQHF	TGTGCCAGCAGTGAACCGAGGGACATCGGTTACGTCAATCAGCCCCAGCATTTT
many	NA	TRBV7-3	TRBJ2-5	CASSLNMGTQYF	TGTGCCAGCAGCTTAAATATGGGGACCCAGTACTTC
NA	TRBD1	TRBV12-3/TRBV12-4	TRBJ2-1	CASRQGGSYNEQFF	TGTGCCAGCAGACAGGGGGGTTCCTACAATGAGCAGTTCTTC
NA	NA	TRBV12-3/TRBV12-4	TRBJ2-1	CASSLVPTTYSYNEQFF	TGTGCCAGCAGTTTAGTCCCCACTACGTACTCCTACAATGAGCAGTTCTTC
NA	NA	TRBV11-1	TRBJ2-7	CASSFRQDISYEQYF	TGTGCCAGCAGCTTCCGCCAGGACATCTCCTACGAGCAGTACTTC
once	NA	TRBV7-3	TRBJ1-6	CASSPAVSPPGNSPPHF	TGTGCCAGCAGCCCGGCCGTATCCCCGCCGGGTAATTCACCCCCCCACTTT
NA	NA	TRBV19	TRBJ2-1	CASSGTKAYNEQFF	TGTGCCAGTAGTGGGACAAAAGCCTACAATGAGCAGTTCTTC
many	TRBD1	TRBV19	TRBJ1-5	CASSPRDSNQPQHF	TGTGCCAGTAGCCCCCGGGACAGTAATCAGCCCCAGCATTTT
NA	NA	TRBV10-2	TRBJ1-6	CASSGQSPLHF	TGCGCCAGCAGTGGCCAATCACCCCTCCACTTT
many	NA	TRBV20-1	TRBJ1-6	CSAQGANSPLHF	TGCAGTGCTCAGGGAGCTAATTCACCCCTCCACTTT
many	NA	TRBV13	TRBJ2-1	CASSFRATNNEQFF	TGTGCCAGCAGCTTTCGGGCCACGAACAATGAGCAGTTCTTC
NA	TRBD1	TRBV5-1	TRBJ1-1	CASSRGGQGYTEAFF	TGCGCCAGCAGCCGAGGCGGACAGGGCTACACTGAAGCTTTCTTT
NA	NA	TRBV2	TRBJ2-7	CASTYGLGGLLVEQYF	TGTGCCAGCACTTACGGGCTAGGGGGACTCTTGGTCGAGCAGTACTTC
NA	NA	TRBV10-3	TRBJ2-7	CAISGGASYEQYF	TGTGCCATCAGTGGGGGGGCCTCCTACGAGCAGTACTTC
NA	TRBD1	TRBV20-1	TRBJ1-4	CSVEITGGGEKLFF	TGCAGCGTTGAGATTACAGGGGGCGGTGAAAAACTGTTTTTT
many	NA	TRBV6-5	TRBJ1-4	CASRRGVPSLNEKLFF	TGTGCCAGCAGAAGGGGGGTTCCTAGCTTAAATGAAAAACTGTTTTTT
few	NA	TRBV7-8	TRBJ2-7	CASSLVHRTEQYF	TGTGCCAGCAGCTTAGTACACCGGACCGAGCAGTACTTC
few	TRBD1	TRBV19	TRBJ1-2	CASSTEAGGYGYTF	TGTGCCAGTAGTACGGAGGCAGGGGGCTATGGCTACACCTTC
NA	NA	TRBV2	TRBJ2-7	CASRSVVGEQYF	TGTGCCAGCAGGTCGGTGGTTGGCGAGCAGTACTTC
many	TRBD1	TRBV7-3	TRBJ2-3	CASSLNPGQGLGDTQYF	TGTGCCAGCAGCTTAAACCCAGGACAGGGGCTCGGAGATACGCAGTATTTT
NA	NA	TRBV7-8	TRBJ2-7	CASRAFYEQYF	TGTGCCAGCCGCGCTTTCTACGAGCAGTACTTC
many	NA	TRBV6-5	TRBJ2-2	CASTAWKGNTGELFF	TGTGCCAGCACTGCCTGGAAGGGGAACACCGGGGAGCTGTTTTTT
NA	NA	TRBV15	TRBJ2-7	CATSRDPGTSYEQYF	TGTGCCACCAGCAGAGACCCTGGGACATCCTACGAGCAGTACTTC
many	TRBD1	TRBV7-9	TRBJ2-1	CASSPHRGPLGSNEQFF	TGTGCCAGCAGCCCGCACAGGGGGCCCTTGGGTAGCAATGAGCAGTTCTTC
NA	TRBD2	TRBV7-2	TRBJ2-7	CASSRTSGGVYEQYF	TGTGCCAGCAGCCGGACTAGCGGGGGCGTATACGAGCAGTACTTC
many	NA	TRBV6-2/TRBV6-3	TRBJ2-7	CASSRTTAHPYEQYF	TGTGCCAGCAGTCGCACTACAGCCCATCCCTACGAGCAGTACTTC
many	TRBD1	TRBV7-6	TRBJ1-2	CASGLATYRGHYGYTF	TGTGCCAGCGGCTTAGCGACGTACAGGGGGCACTACGGCTACACCTTC
once	NA	TRBV11-2	TRBJ1-6	CASSLDFRVGSPLHF	TGTGCCAGCAGCTTAGATTTCAGGGTGGGTTCACCCCTCCACTTT
many	NA	TRBV12-3/TRBV12-4	TRBJ2-4	CASSPPSNIQYF	TGTGCCAGCAGCCCCCCTAGCAACATTCAGTACTTC
NA	TRBD1	TRBV10-2	TRBJ1-5	CASNAGTGNQPQHF	TGCGCCAGCAACGCCGGGACAGGGAATCAGCCCCAGCATTTT
NA	NA	TRBV25-1	TRBJ1-6	CASSGMSSYNSPLHF	TGTGCCAGCAGTGGGATGAGCTCCTATAATTCACCCCTCCACTTT
NA	TRBD2	TRBV20-1	TRBJ2-5	CSASPSGKETQYF	TGCAGTGCTAGTCCTAGCGGGAAGGAGACCCAGTACTTC
NA	NA	TRBV10-3	TRBJ2-1	CAINDGSNEQFF	TGTGCCATCAATGACGGATCGAATGAGCAGTTCTTC
NA	TRBD1	TRBV20-1	TRBJ2-7	CSAQPPRDREFEQYF	TGCAGTGCACAACCCCCCAGGGACAGGGAGTTCGAGCAGTACTTC
NA	TRBD1	TRBV20-1	TRBJ1-2	CSASPPLDRGGGYTF	TGCAGTGCTAGCCCCCCTCTGGACAGGGGCGGCGGCTACACCTTC
many	NA	TRBV7-8	TRBJ2-5	CASSLAGGGLETQYF	TGTGCCAGCAGCTTAGCCGGGGGCGGGTTAGAGACCCAGTACTTC
many	TRBD1	TRBV10-3	TRBJ1-5	CAISEAGTGDNQPQHF	TGTGCCATCAGTGAGGCCGGGACAGGGGATAATCAGCCCCAGCATTTT
once	NA	TRBV4-3	TRBJ1-1	CASSQQPTGNTEAFF	TGCGCCAGCAGCCAACAACCAACAGGGAACACTGAAGCTTTCTTT
NA	NA	TRBV20-1	TRBJ2-1	CRARPRERQGSALYNEQFF	TGCAGAGCTAGACCAAGGGAAAGGCAGGGGTCGGCCTTGTACAATGAGCAGTTCTTC
many	NA	TRBV29-1	TRBJ1-4	CSVASPGSTNEKLFF	TGCAGCGTTGCTTCCCCCGGATCAACTAATGAAAAACTGTTTTTT
NA	TRBD1	TRBV29-1	TRBJ1-1	CSVQGGQSNTEAFF	TGCAGCGTTCAAGGGGGCCAGTCGAACACTGAAGCTTTCTTT
NA	NA	TRBV12-3/TRBV12-4	TRBJ2-1	CASSWRSGSSYNEQFF	TGTGCCAGCAGTTGGAGATCAGGGAGCTCCTACAATGAGCAGTTCTTC
NA	NA	TRBV29-1	TRBJ2-5	CSVVVGGQETQYF	TGCAGCGTTGTGGTCGGGGGACAAGAGACCCAGTACTTC
NA	TRBD1	TRBV19	TRBJ1-2	CASSRQGAYYGYTF	TGTGCCAGTAGTAGACAGGGGGCCTACTATGGCTACACCTTC
NA	TRBD1	TRBV10-2	TRBJ2-2	CASSERQGWNTGELFF	TGCGCCAGCAGCGAGAGACAGGGGTGGAACACCGGGGAGCTGTTTTTT
NA	NA	TRBV7-9	TRBJ2-3	CASSQSAHTDTQYF	TGTGCCAGCAGTCAATCCGCGCACACAGATACGCAGTATTTT
NA	NA	TRBV15	TRBJ2-7	CATSRGDVSSYEQYF	TGTGCCACCAGCAGAGGAGACGTTAGCTCCTACGAGCAGTACTTC
NA	TRBD1	TRBV4-3	TRBJ2-7	CASSPWTGAYEQYF	TGCGCCAGCAGCCCCTGGACAGGGGCCTACGAGCAGTACTTC
many	TRBD1	TRBV5-8	TRBJ1-2	CASSSWTGGTPYYGYTF	TGTGCCAGCAGCTCATGGACAGGGGGCACCCCCTACTATGGCTACACCTTC
once	NA	TRBV20-1	TRBJ2-7	CSAHPTRSGYEQYF	TGCAGTGCCCACCCCACTAGGTCGGGCTACGAGCAGTACTTC
few	TRBD1	TRBV9	TRBJ2-7	CASSLTGAPLFEQYF	TGTGCCAGCAGCTTGACAGGGGCGCCCTTGTTCGAGCAGTACTTC
NA	TRBD2	TRBV6-5	TRBJ2-7	CASKVSSGISEQYF	TGTGCCAGTAAGGTTTCTAGCGGGATAAGCGAGCAGTACTTC
NA	NA	TRBV7-3	TRBJ1-6	CASTPRANSPLHF	TGTGCCAGCACCCCGAGGGCAAATTCACCCCTCCACTTT
NA	TRBD2	TRBV10-3	TRBJ2-1	CAIATSGGAYEQFF	TGTGCCATAGCGACTAGCGGGGGGGCCTATGAGCAGTTCTTC
many	NA	TRBV5-1	TRBJ2-5	CASSLVGGLAKETQYF	TGCGCCAGCAGCTTGGTGGGGGGACTGGCAAAAGAGACCCAGTACTTC
many	NA	TRBV7-6	TRBJ2-2	CASSLQVTGELFF	TGTGCCAGCAGCTTACAGGTCACCGGGGAGCTGTTTTTT